The 32 T cell receptor beta chains below all came from one sample that was sequenced in a study of identical twins. Via MiXCR, TCRdb re-called the 5' RACE reads, giving one row per CDR3 protein. The sample holds under 900,000 distinct CDR3 sequences; about 12% are singletons and the top ten take 1.5% to 2%. The sample was also linked to a second study, of yellow fever vaccine responses in identical twins.

Sequenced input: PBMCs. The receptors derive from a woman between 18 and 29 years old in good health.

This clonotype was counted only a few times. This chain connects TRBV19 to TRBJ2-1; D is unresolved. Deletions cut 3 bases from V and 8 bases from J, with 11 bases between. Germline V gives CDR1 LNHDA, CDR2 SQIVND (reference sequence). The CDR3 runs to 13 residues. CDR3 region: CASSIGVTDEQFF. The CDR3 DNA is TGTGCCAGTAGTATCGGCGTGACCGATGAGCAGTTCTTC.

This clonotype was found a few times. The chain has TRBV25-1 and TRBJ2-6; D is undetermined. CDR1 MGHDK and CDR2 SYGVNS come from the germline V gene. This CDR3 is built from 12 residues. CDR3 sequence (DNA): TGTGCATCGGTCTCTGGGGCCAACGTCCTGACTTTC. Encoded protein: CASVSGANVLTF.

In this sample, this clonotype turned up a few times. The gene calls are TRBV18 and TRBJ2-7, with D perhaps TRBD1 (6 bases). V was trimmed by 4 bases and J by 5 bases, leaving 12 bases between them. The CDR3 is 13 residues long. Germline lookup yields CDR1 KGHSH and CDR2 LQKENI. CDR3 region: CASSLTKGDEQYV. CDR3 DNA: TGTGCCAGCTCACTCACGAAGGGGGACGAGCAGTACGTC.

This clonotype showed up just a few times. The chain combines TRBV6-1 with TRBJ2-7; no clear D. The CDR3 covers 14 residues. Germline V gene lookup returns CDR1 MNHNS and CDR2 SASEGT. Trimming shortened V by 7 bases and J by 0 bases, and 13 bases separated the two germline ends. CDR3 amino acids: CASIGHPSSYEQYV. CDR3 bases: TGTGCCAGCATCGGGCACCCCAGCTCCTACGAGCAGTACGTC.

This clonotype was seen more than once but under ten times. The V and J genes are TRBV5-5 and TRBJ1-2; D is possibly TRBD1 (5 bases). This CDR3 comprises 13 residues. V shed 0 bases and J shed 8 bases, with 11 bases lying between them. The germline gives CDR1 SGHKS, CDR2 YYEKEE (reference sequence). CDR3 coding DNA: TGTGCCAGCAGCTTGGCCGCAGGGCAGGGCTACACCTTC. Protein product: CASSLAAGQGYTF.

This chain joins TRBV2 and TRBJ1-5; 7 nucleotides align to TRBD1. Unmatched junction bases numbered 7, after V lost 6 bases and J lost 2 bases. This CDR3 spans 15 amino acids. The V gene's germline CDR1 is SNHLY and CDR2 FYNNEI. The CDR3 reads CASSYRGRGNQPQHF. CDR3 DNA sequence: TGTGCCAGCAGCTACAGGGGAAGGGGCAATCAGCCCCAGCATTTT.

This clonotype was detected only a few times. This rearrangement joins TRBV5-1 to TRBJ2-5; 7 bases map to TRBD1. Germline-derived CDR1 and CDR2 are SGHRS and YFSETQ. J lost 3 bases, V lost 2 bases, and 4 bases had no gene match. CDR3 length: 14 residues. In nucleotides, the CDR3 is TGCGCCAGCAGCTTTGCCGGGACAGAAGAGACCCAGTACTTC. It translates to CASSFAGTEETQYF. The whole variable domain, remainder taken from reference TRBV5-1 and TRBJ2-5, is KAGVTQTPRYLIKTRGQQVTLSCSPISGHRSVSWYQQTPGQGLQFLFEYFSETQRNKGNFPGRFSGRQFSNSRSEMNVSTLELGDSALYLCASSFAGTEETQYFGPGTRLLVL.

This rearrangement joins TRBV4-1 to TRBJ1-2; 8 nucleotides align to TRBD1. J was trimmed by 0 bases and V by 3 bases; bases with no gene match: 6. CDR1 and CDR2 from the germline V gene are MGHRA and YSYEKL. The CDR3 is made up of 16 amino acids. The chain's CDR3 is CASSHPGGEANYGYTF. The CDR3 nucleotides are TGCGCCAGCAGCCACCCAGGGGGCGAAGCTAACTATGGCTACACCTTC.

The chain recombines TRBV27 with TRBJ2-5, with TRBD1 matching 8 bases. CDR3 length: 15 residues. Germline values: CDR1 MNHEY, CDR2 SMNVEV (reference sequence). J lost 4 bases, V lost 7 bases, and 11 bases had no gene match. CDR3 DNA: TGTGCCAGCAAAAGACAGGGGTTCGGCGGAGAGACCCAGTACTTC. Amino acid sequence: CASKRQGFGGETQYF.

The chain links TRBV11-2 to TRBJ2-1; 14 bases fit TRBD2. The germline V gene has CDR1 SGHAT and CDR2 FQNNGV. The CDR3 sequence is 19 residues long. V lost 5 bases, J lost 4 bases, and 13 bases stayed unmatched. CDR3 sequence: CASSPGTSGSTRLYNEQFF. DNA of the CDR3: TGTGCCAGCAGCCCTGGGACTAGCGGGAGTACCCGCTTATACAATGAGCAGTTCTTC.

The chain couples TRBV9 to TRBJ2-5; TRBD2 is a possible D gene (6 bases). V gave up 0 bases and J gave up 5 bases, with 14 bases separating them. The germline V gene has CDR1 SGDLS and CDR2 YYNGEE. This CDR3 comprises 15 residues. The DNA of the CDR3 is TGTGCCAGCAGCGTAGCCGGGGGAGACTCGGAGACCCAGTACTTC. Its protein product is CASSVAGGDSETQYF.

J is TRBJ2-2 and V is TRBV2; D gene ambiguous. The CDR3 contains 14 residues. V was trimmed by 4 bases and J by 6 bases, leaving 12 bases between them. In germline, CDR1 is SNHLY, CDR2 FYNNEI. This CDR3 reads CASSVATPPGELFF. In DNA, the CDR3 is TGTGCCAGCAGTGTTGCGACCCCCCCCGGGGAGCTGTTTTTT.

This clonotype has only a few counts. The chain carries TRBV28 and TRBJ2-7; D ambiguous. Germline CDR1 reads MDHEN; CDR2 reads SYDVKM. There are 14 residues in the CDR3. Trimming pared 3 bases from V and 2 bases from J, leaving 11 bases between. The CDR3 DNA is TGTGCCAGCAGTTTTCGCCAGGATGCCTACGAGCAGTACTTC. This translates into CASSFRQDAYEQYF.

This chain links TRBV3-1 with TRBJ2-3; a weak D match, TRBD1 (6 bases). Trimming pared 5 bases from V and 2 bases from J, leaving 20 bases between. The CDR3 length is 17 residues. Germline values: CDR1 LGHDT, CDR2 YNNKEL (reference sequence). The CDR3 coding sequence is TGTGCCAGCAGCTCTATGCACAACAGGGCCCCCACAGATACGCAGTATTTT. The encoded protein is CASSSMHNRAPTDTQYF.

The chain links TRBV5-6 to TRBJ2-3; 10 bases match TRBD2. CDR3 length: 16 residues. Per germline, CDR1 SGHDT and CDR2 YYEEEE. V lost 2 bases and J lost 5; bases outside the gene matches: 8. The CDR3 here is CASSFERGGPGDTQYF. The DNA for the CDR3 is TGTGCCAGCAGCTTCGAGCGGGGGGGCCCTGGAGATACGCAGTATTTT. Supplemented by reference TRBV5-6 and TRBJ2-3, the full variable domain reads DAGVTQSPTHLIKTRGQQVTLRCSPKSGHDTVSWYQQALGQGPQFIFQYYEEEERQRGNFPDRFSGHQFPNYSSELNVNALLLGDSALYLCASSFERGGPGDTQYFGPGTRLTVL.

This chain uses TRBV7-6 with TRBJ1-1; a possible D gene is TRBD1 (5 bases). V lost 5 bases and J 4 bases, leaving 14 bases between the germline ends. Germline V CDR1 and CDR2: SGHVS, FNYEAQ. The CDR3 covers 14 residues. This CDR3 is CASSPGTASTEAFF. The CDR3 nucleotides read TGTGCCAGCAGCCCCGGGACGGCCTCCACTGAAGCTTTCTTT.

This clonotype was counted between two and nine times. The J gene is TRBJ2-7, the V gene TRBV5-1; possibly TRBD1 or TRBD2 for D (6 bases each). V was shortened by 0 bases and J by 0 bases, with 13 bases between the two germline ends. Germline-derived CDR1 and CDR2 are SGHRS and YFSETQ. CDR3 length: 16 residues. Written as DNA, the CDR3 is TGCGCCAGCAGCTTGGGGGTGAGGGGGGTCTCCTACGAGCAGTACTTC. Translated: CASSLGVRGVSYEQYF.

The chain has TRBV19 and TRBJ2-7; 14 nucleotides agree with TRBD2. CDR3 length: 15 residues. V shed 5 bases and J 7 bases; nucleotides not matched to a gene: 7. Per germline, CDR1 LNHDA and CDR2 SQIVND (reference sequence). The CDR3 spells CASSQTSGRAQEQYF. The CDR3 DNA reads TGTGCCAGTAGTCAGACTAGCGGGAGGGCCCAAGAGCAGTACTTC.

The J gene is TRBJ2-2, the V gene TRBV5-6, with 11 nucleotides matching TRBD2. With 4 bases clipped from V and 3 bases from J, the junction kept 5 bases outside the gene matches. CDR1 SGHDT and CDR2 YYEEEE come from the germline V gene. The CDR3 is 16 residues long. The CDR3 region is CASSARLAGHTGELFF. CDR3 DNA sequence: TGTGCCAGCAGCGCCCGACTAGCGGGGCACACCGGGGAGCTGTTTTTT.

This clonotype was picked up one time. V and J are TRBV11-3 and TRBJ2-7; perhaps TRBD2 as D (6 bases). This CDR3 has 14 residues. Trimming stripped 2 bases from V and 4 bases from J, with 12 bases between. Germline-derived CDR1 and CDR2 are SGHNT and YENEEA. The CDR3 reads CASSLYGGGYEQYF. In DNA form, the CDR3 reads TGTGCCAGCAGCTTATATGGCGGAGGGTACGAGCAGTACTTC.

This clonotype was seen a handful of times. This chain links TRBV14 with TRBJ1-4; maybe TRBD1 (6 bases). CDR1 SGHDN and CDR2 FVKESK come from the germline V gene. Trimming took off 5 bases at V and 0 bases at J, with 10 bases between the two ends. The CDR3 loop spans 15 amino acids. CDR3 DNA sequence: TGTGCCAGCAGCACCCGACAGGCAACTAATGAAAAACTGTTTTTT. It encodes CASSTRQATNEKLFF.

This clonotype appeared a few times. CDR3 residues: CASSLVVLGKNIQYF. The CDR3 DNA follows: TGTGCCAGCAGCTTAGTTGTACTAGGGAAAAACATTCAGTACTTC. This chain links TRBV7-9 with TRBJ2-4; TRBD2 is a possible D gene (5 bases). Germline CDR1 SEHNR, CDR2 FQNEAQ (reference sequence). Trimming took 1 base from V and 4 from J, leaving 11 bases between them. This CDR3 is built from 15 residues.

The rearrangement uses TRBV12-3 or TRBV12-4 and TRBJ2-1, with TRBD2 matching over 7 bases. The ends lost 1 base at V and 1 base at J; junction bases unmatched: 10. CDR3 length: 18 residues. The CDR3 DNA follows: TGTGCCAGCAGTTTAGTGGTTTTGCGCGGGAGTTCCTACAATGAGCAGTTCTTC. This gives the protein CASSLVVLRGSSYNEQFF.

The V call is TRBV18, the J call TRBJ2-2, with a possible D match to TRBD2 (5 bases). Trimming removed 4 bases from V and 3 bases from J, with 15 bases in between. The germline gives CDR1 KGHSH, CDR2 LQKENI. The CDR3 has 16 residues. CDR3 sequence (DNA): TGTGCCAGCTCACTTCGCACGGGGAAGGACACCGGGGAGCTGTTTTTT. Translating gives CASSLRTGKDTGELFF.

This clonotype was found a few times. The rearrangement links TRBV20-1 to TRBJ2-1, with D maybe TRBD1 (5 bases). Germline loops: CDR1 DFQATT, CDR2 SNEGSKA (reference sequence). This CDR3 contains 13 residues. The CDR3 reads CSPSQGLYNEQFF. CDR3 DNA sequence: TGCAGCCCCAGTCAGGGTCTTTACAATGAGCAGTTCTTC.

This clonotype was picked up a small number of times. V usage is TRBV20-1 and J usage is TRBJ1-6; D remains ambiguous. Looked up from germline, CDR1 is DFQATT and CDR2 is SNEGSKA (reference sequence). V was trimmed by 3 bases and J by 4 bases, leaving 7 bases between them. This CDR3 has 13 residues. Here the CDR3 DNA reads TGCAGTGCTAGTAAGGGTTATAATTCACCCCTCCACTTT. Amino acid sequence: CSASKGYNSPLHF.

This clonotype has ten or more counts. V and J are TRBV29-1 and TRBJ1-1; D remains unclear. Germline assignment: CDR1 SQVTM and CDR2 ANQGSEA. Trimming removed 6 bases at V and 4 bases at J, with 15 bases between. The CDR3 is 13 amino acids. CDR3 amino acids: CSVADTSATEAFF. The CDR3 DNA follows: TGCAGCGTCGCAGACACGTCCGCCACTGAAGCTTTCTTT.

The sample holds a few counts of this clonotype. The genes are TRBV6-6 and TRBJ1-1; D uncertain. The CDR3 loop spans 12 amino acids. V was pared by 11 bases and J by 1 base, with 11 bases between. Germline V gives CDR1 MNHNY, CDR2 SVGAGI (reference sequence). CDR3 sequence reads: CAAQRQNTEAFF. In nucleotides, the CDR3 is TGTGCCGCGCAGAGACAGAACACTGAAGCTTTCTTT.

This clonotype was detected ten times or more. This chain uses TRBV28 with TRBJ2-6; D uncertain. Trimming left V 0 bases short and J 3 bases short, with 3 bases between. This CDR3 spans 14 amino acids. CDR1 MDHEN and CDR2 SYDVKM come from the germline V gene. The CDR3, as DNA: TGTGCCAGCAGTTTATGGGTTGGGGCCAACGTCCTGACTTTC. Encoded protein: CASSLWVGANVLTF.

In its sample, this clonotype was seen a few times. The V gene is TRBV12-3 or TRBV12-4, the J gene TRBJ2-2, with D maybe TRBD1 (6 bases). Trimming pared 6 bases from V and 3 bases from J, leaving 8 bases between. The CDR3 is made up of 13 amino acids. CDR3: CASRRTDTGELFF. The DNA for the CDR3 is TGTGCCAGCAGACGGACAGACACCGGGGAGCTGTTTTTT.

The CDR3 loop reads CASSQAGLAGAKTQYF. In DNA, the CDR3 is TGCGCCAGCAGCCAAGCCGGGCTAGCGGGGGCTAAGACCCAGTACTTC. The chain carries TRBV4-1 and TRBJ2-5; 10 nucleotides match TRBD2. CDR3 size: 16 residues. V shed 1 base and J 6 bases; nucleotides not matched to a gene: 8. Germline lookup yields CDR1 MGHRA and CDR2 YSYEKL.

The chain recombines TRBV6-5 with TRBJ1-2; D call uncertain. Germline loops: CDR1 MNHEY, CDR2 SVGAGI. V was cut by 0 bases and J by 4 bases, with 9 bases left in between. CDR3 length: 14 amino acids. Here the CDR3 DNA reads TGTGCCAGCAGTTACTCGGATGTGAGCTATGGCTACACCTTC. Residues: CASSYSDVSYGYTF.